The source of this T cell receptor beta chain is a study of blood T cells in healthy people across ages. This clonotype was seen many times. Antigen: not known. Study-wide results and caveats: Per-million-T-cell TCR beta diversity fell roughly linearly with age. For the donors, CMV status was unknown and possibly confounded expanded clonotype changes.

A sample-barcoded 5' primer and a J-beta primer mix were used in a second PCR of about 7 to 11 cycles. Tags on each cDNA molecule came from a template-switch adaptor with 12 random nucleotides. Each CDR3 protein is one row after TCRdb ran MiXCR on the 5' RACE reads. The repertoire has some 1.4 million distinct CDR3 sequences, 35% to 45% of them found once; the top ten carry 7.9%. V lost 0 bases and J 0 bases, leaving 8 bases between the germline ends. Per the germline V gene, CDR1 is LGHNA and CDR2 is YNFKEQ. This CDR3 comprises 15 residues. This clonotype was sampled from a woman aged 18-30 years in good health. The V and J genes are TRBV4-2 and TRBJ1-2; D is uncertain. Sample: blood. The DNA for the CDR3 is TGTGCCAGCAGCCAAGATGCGGGTCCTAACTATGGCTACACCTTC. It is translated as CASSQDAGPNYGYTF.